This T cell receptor beta chain was identified during a study of blood T cell repertoires in COVID-19. Participant age was roughly 18 to 95 years, and participants resided in approximately 25 US areas. CDR3 length: 14 amino acids. Per germline, CDR1 MDHEN and CDR2 SYDVKM. V trimming: 6 bases; J trimming: 2 bases; junction bases outside the gene matches: 3. Repertoires were generated with immunoSEQ multiplex PCR, while TCRdb's copy carries only in-frame clones and drops some. The sample holds 250,000 to 350,000 clones, 88% seen once. This clone was counted only a few times. The clonotype was recovered from a woman aged 30 to 39 who had recovered from COVID-19. The sequenced sample consisted of PBMCs or T cells enriched from blood (not recorded which). The chain joins TRBV28 to TRBJ1-3, with 8 bases aligning to TRBD1. In DNA, the CDR3 is TGTGCCAGCAGGGCGACAGGGGCTGGAAACACCATATATTTT. It specifies CASRATGAGNTIYF.